What follows are 8 T cell receptor beta chains derived from one specimen sequenced in a study of CD8+ T cells in alopecia areata. Treatment here: oral pan-JAK inhibitor, 5-10 mg twice daily. Sequencing relied on a cDNA template that was reverse transcribed from extracted RNA. Sequenced by immunoSEQ multiplex PCR; TCRdb stores in-frame clones only, minus some. The table shows 100,000 to 140,000 clones, with less than 90% occurring only once. Sequenced here: CD8+ T cells sorted from blood, sampled at week 24, from a patient treated with tofacitinib. Receptors were obtained from a human donor with alopecia areata.

This sequence joins TRBV19 and TRBJ2-7, with a possible D match to TRBD1 (6 bases). Trimming took off 6 bases at V and 3 bases at J, with 12 bases between the two ends. Per germline, CDR1 LNHDA and CDR2 SQIVND (reference sequence). CDR3 length: 13 amino acids. CDR3 nucleotide sequence: TGTGCCAGTAGCGCCGGACAGTTCTACGAGCAGTACTTC. Translated, it gives CASSAGQFYEQYF.

The genes are TRBV28 and TRBJ2-7; D might be TRBD1 (6 bases). V gave up 4 bases and J gave up 3 bases, with 13 bases separating them. CDR3 length equals 14 residues. Germline V lookup: CDR1 MDHEN, CDR2 SYDVKM. The CDR3 coding sequence is TGTGCCAGCAGTTCGCTTACAGGGCTCTACGAGCAGTACTTC. Residues: CASSSLTGLYEQYF. The full variable domain, in which reference TRBV28 and TRBJ2-7 provide the parts outside the CDR3, is DVKVTQSSRYLVKRTGEKVFLECVQDMDHENMFWYRQDPGLGLRLIYFSYDVKMKEKGDIPEGYSVSREKKERFSLILESASTNQTSMYLCASSSLTGLYEQYFGPGTRLTVT.

DNA for the CDR3: TGCGCCAGCAGCTATGACTCATGGGGGAATCAAGAGACCCAGTACTTC. This gives the protein CASSYDSWGNQETQYF. V gene TRBV5-1 combines with J gene TRBJ2-5; perhaps D is TRBD1 or TRBD2 (5 bases each). The V end was cut by 3 bases, the J end by 2 bases, with 17 bases between. The CDR3 extends over 16 amino acids. Germline CDR1 reads SGHRS; CDR2 reads YFSETQ.

The chain combines TRBV11-2 with TRBJ2-7; D not certain. The V gene lost 1 base and the J gene lost 5 bases, with 6 bases spanning the gap. CDR1 and CDR2 from the germline V gene are SGHAT and FQNNGV. This CDR3 is built from 12 residues. As DNA, the CDR3 is TGTGCCAGCAGCTTAGTCCCCCACGAGCAGTACTTC. This encodes CASSLVPHEQYF.

The V call is TRBV4-3, the J call TRBJ2-3; 8 bases fit TRBD1. This CDR3 spans 18 amino acids. The V and J ends lost 4 bases and 2 bases, in that order; junction bases with no gene match: 14. Germline CDR1 reads LGHNA; CDR2 reads YSLEER. CDR3: CASSLGQGSITYTDTQYF. As DNA, the CDR3 is TGCGCCAGCAGCCTAGGACAGGGTTCGATTACCTACACAGATACGCAGTATTTT.

The genes are TRBV4-2 and TRBJ2-7; the match to TRBD1 covers 7 bases. The V gene end was trimmed by 0 bases and the J gene end by 2 bases; junction bases not matched to a gene: 4. The CDR3 runs 15 residues. The germline V gene encodes CDR1 LGHNA and CDR2 YNFKEQ. The CDR3 loop reads CASSQEGTVTYEQYF. CDR3 nucleotides: TGTGCCAGCAGCCAAGAGGGGACAGTGACCTACGAGCAGTACTTC.

The gene calls are TRBV7-9 and TRBJ2-1; no firm D call. The CDR3 is made up of 13 amino acids. Germline V gene sequence: CDR1 SEHNR, CDR2 FQNEAQ (reference sequence). Between the trimmed V and J ends, which lost 1 base and 9 bases, there was a span of 10 bases. CDR3 sequence (DNA): TGTGCCAGCAGCTTAGATCTCCAGGTTGAGCAGTTCTTC. It is translated as CASSLDLQVEQFF.

This clone turned up a few times. The rearrangement uses TRBV4-1 and TRBJ2-1; 9 bases line up with TRBD1. The CDR3 totals 15 residues. CDR1 MGHRA and CDR2 YSYEKL come from the germline V gene. V dropped 2 bases and J dropped 6; count of bases not matched to a gene: 5. As DNA, the CDR3 is TGCGCCAGCAGCCAACCCGGGACAGGGCCCAATGAGCAGTTCTTC. Translating gives CASSQPGTGPNEQFF.